This entry lists 10 T cell receptor beta chains sequenced from one sample in a study of T cells in Graves' hyperthyroidism and ophthalmopathy. Researchers amplified the TCR beta CDR3 regions from RNA transcripts. A set of HTBI primers served as the primers for a first-round RT-PCR of the TCR CDR3. TCRdb processed the multiplex PCR reads anew with MiXCR; each CDR3 protein has one entry. Of around 600,000 distinct CDR3 sequences listed, roughly 46% are singletons. Specimen: peripheral blood or thyroid tissue (not recorded which). The receptors come from an adult man with Graves' disease, either hyperthyroidism or ophthalmopathy (not recorded which).

V usage is TRBV9 and J usage is TRBJ1-3; D gene ambiguous. The CDR3 sequence is 17 residues long. Trimming left V 0 bases short and J 0 bases short, with 13 bases between. CDR1 SGDLS and CDR2 YYNGEE come from the germline V gene. CDR3 loop: CASSVGLGRSSGNTIYF. The CDR3 bases are TGTGCCAGCAGCGTAGGCCTCGGACGGAGCTCTGGAAACACCATATATTTT.

This clonotype was observed many times. The chain employs TRBV15 and TRBJ1-5, with D perhaps matching TRBD1 (5 bases). CDR3 size: 15 residues. Trimming left V 2 bases short and J 0 bases short, with 8 bases between. Per germline, CDR1 LNHNV and CDR2 YYDKDF (reference sequence). The CDR3 loop is CATSRQGYSNQPQHF. In DNA form, the CDR3 reads TGTGCCACCAGCAGACAGGGATATAGCAATCAGCCCCAGCATTTT.

The chain uses TRBV15 and TRBJ1-3; D unresolved. The V and J ends lost 0 bases and 4 bases respectively, with 19 bases between them. Per the germline V gene, CDR1 is LNHNV and CDR2 is YYDKDF (reference sequence). This CDR3 region has 18 residues. CDR3 in DNA: TGTGCCACCAGCAGAGATTTTCCGAACGAAGACTGGGGAAACACCATATATTTT. This encodes CATSRDFPNEDWGNTIYF.

Many counts were recorded for this clonotype. The chain couples TRBV20-1 to TRBJ1-4, with 9 bases lining up with TRBD1. The CDR3 spans 15 residues. Germline V gene sequence: CDR1 DFQATT, CDR2 SNEGSKA (reference sequence). The junction had 3 bases not matched to a gene; V was cut back by 0 bases and J by 4 bases. The CDR3 bases are TGCAGTGCTAGAGATGCGGGACAGGGTAATGAAAAACTGTTTTTT. Protein: CSARDAGQGNEKLFF.

The chain is built from TRBV2 and TRBJ1-1; D unclear. The germline V gene encodes CDR1 SNHLY and CDR2 FYNNEI. The CDR3 spans 12 residues. The ends were cut back, 6 bases at V and 3 bases at J, with 8 bases in the middle. DNA for the CDR3: TGTGCCAGCAGGGGCGGGCACACTGAAGCTTTCTTT. The encoded protein is CASRGGHTEAFF.

This clonotype turned up a few times. CDR3 sequence (DNA): TGCAGTGCTAGAGATGACCTATCCGAGCAGTACTTC. It yields the protein CSARDDLSEQYF. This chain joins TRBV20-1 and TRBJ2-7; D not certain. The CDR3 has 12 amino acids. V lost 0 bases to trimming and J lost 6 bases, with 9 bases between them. The germline CDR1 and CDR2 sequences are DFQATT and SNEGSKA (reference sequence).

V usage is TRBV7-2 and J usage is TRBJ2-5; D is tentatively TRBD1 or TRBD2 (5 bases each). This CDR3 spans 12 amino acids. Looked up from germline, CDR1 is SGHTA and CDR2 is FQGNSA. The germline V and J ends were trimmed by 7 bases and 5 bases, with 11 bases remaining between them. DNA of the CDR3: TGTGCCAGCACCGCCTGGGGGGAGACCCAGTACTTC. Translating it yields CASTAWGETQYF.

On this clonotype: This could be a read error, since a much larger clone is one nucleotide away. The chain carries TRBV2 and TRBJ2-7; D not certain. Trimming shortened V by 11 bases and J by 0 bases, and 11 bases separated the two germline ends. Germline V lookup: CDR1 SNHLY, CDR2 FYNNEI. The CDR3 is made up of 12 amino acids. CDR3 sequence reads: CAGAGISYEQYF. The CDR3, as DNA: TGTGCCGGTGCCGGAATCTCCTACGAGCAGTACTTC.

This chain's CDR3 is CASSTSTGSNEKLFF. The CDR3 coding sequence is TGTGCCAGCAGCACCTCGACAGGTTCGAATGAAAAACTGTTTTTT. This chain uses TRBV7-2 with TRBJ1-4; D may be TRBD1 (6 bases). The CDR3 is 15 residues long. V lost 5 bases and J 5 bases, leaving 15 bases between the germline ends. CDR1 and CDR2 from the germline V gene are SGHTA and FQGNSA. Based on the CDR3 plus reference TRBV7-2 and TRBJ1-4, the full variable domain is GAGVSQSPSNKVTEKGKDVELRCDPISGHTALYWYRQSLGQGLEFLIYFQGNSAPDKSGLPSDRFSAERTGGSVSTLTIQRTQQEDSAVYLCASSTSTGSNEKLFFGSGTQLSVL.

The V and J genes are TRBV20-1 and TRBJ2-1; 7 bases match TRBD1. The J call may be incorrect, as the DNA end agrees better with TRBJ2-7. The CDR3 extends over 13 amino acids. The germline CDR1 and CDR2 sequences are DFQATT and SNEGSKA (reference sequence). CDR3 sequence reads: CSAGRGSWVEQYF. The CDR3 nucleotides are TGCAGTGCGGGCAGGGGGAGTTGGGTCGAGCAGTACTTC.